One T cell receptor beta chain is described in this entry. Sequencing used immunoSEQ multiplex PCR; TCRdb keeps in-frame clones, though not all of them. The data contain approximately 200,000 clones, about 87% of them singletons. Per germline, CDR1 GTSNPN and CDR2 SVGIG (reference sequence). The CDR3 contains 13 residues. The J segment lost 1 base and the V segment lost 8 bases, leaving 6 bases of the junction unmatched. This specimen belongs to a study of blood T cell repertoires in COVID-19. Source material: PBMCs or T cells enriched from blood (not recorded which). This clonotype was obtained from a man aged 30-40 years who had recovered from COVID-19. V usage is TRBV30 and J usage is TRBJ2-5, with 8 bases matching TRBD2. The CDR3 DNA is TGTGCCGGTAGCGGGACCTTCCAAGAGACCCAGTACTTC. Amino acids: CAGSGTFQETQYF.